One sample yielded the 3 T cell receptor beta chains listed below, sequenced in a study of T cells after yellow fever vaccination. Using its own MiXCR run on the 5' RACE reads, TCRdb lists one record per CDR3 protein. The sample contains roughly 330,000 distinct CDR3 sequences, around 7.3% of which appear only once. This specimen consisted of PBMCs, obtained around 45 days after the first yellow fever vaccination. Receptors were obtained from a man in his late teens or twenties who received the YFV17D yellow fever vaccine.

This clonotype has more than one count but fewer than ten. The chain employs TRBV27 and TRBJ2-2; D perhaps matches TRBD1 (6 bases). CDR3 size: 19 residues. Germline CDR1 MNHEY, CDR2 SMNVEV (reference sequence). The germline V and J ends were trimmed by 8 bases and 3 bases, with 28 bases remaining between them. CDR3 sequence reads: CASHPQRRDTRPYTGELFF. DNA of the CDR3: TGTGCCAGCCACCCCCAACGACGGGACACTCGTCCGTACACCGGGGAGCTGTTTTTT.

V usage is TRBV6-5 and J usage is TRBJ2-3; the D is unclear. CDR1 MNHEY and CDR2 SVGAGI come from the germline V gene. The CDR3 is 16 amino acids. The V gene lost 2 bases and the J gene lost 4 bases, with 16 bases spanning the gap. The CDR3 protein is CASSYQSVARADTQYF. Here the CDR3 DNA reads TGTGCCAGCAGTTACCAGAGCGTCGCTCGTGCAGATACGCAGTATTTT.

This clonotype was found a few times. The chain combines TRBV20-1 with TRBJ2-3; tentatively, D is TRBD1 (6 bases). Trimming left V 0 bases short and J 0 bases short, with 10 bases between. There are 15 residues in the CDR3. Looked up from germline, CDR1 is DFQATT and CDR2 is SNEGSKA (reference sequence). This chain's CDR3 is CSARDVDRSTDTQYF. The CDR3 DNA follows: TGCAGTGCTAGAGATGTCGACAGGAGCACAGATACGCAGTATTTT.